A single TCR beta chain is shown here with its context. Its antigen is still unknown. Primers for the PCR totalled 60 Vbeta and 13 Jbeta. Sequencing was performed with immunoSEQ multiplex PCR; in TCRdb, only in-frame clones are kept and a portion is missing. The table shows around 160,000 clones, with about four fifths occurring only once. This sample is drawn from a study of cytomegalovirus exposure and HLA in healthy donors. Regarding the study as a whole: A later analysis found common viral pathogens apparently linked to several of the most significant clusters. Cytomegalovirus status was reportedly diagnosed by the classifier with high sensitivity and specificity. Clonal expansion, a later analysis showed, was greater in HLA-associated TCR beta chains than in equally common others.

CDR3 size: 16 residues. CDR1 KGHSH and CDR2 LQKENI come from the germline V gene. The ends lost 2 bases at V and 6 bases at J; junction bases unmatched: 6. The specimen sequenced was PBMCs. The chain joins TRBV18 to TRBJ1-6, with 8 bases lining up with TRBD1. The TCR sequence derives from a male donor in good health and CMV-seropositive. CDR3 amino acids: CASSPYADRVNSPLHF. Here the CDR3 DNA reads TGTGCCAGCTCACCATATGCGGACAGGGTTAATTCACCCCTCCACTTT.